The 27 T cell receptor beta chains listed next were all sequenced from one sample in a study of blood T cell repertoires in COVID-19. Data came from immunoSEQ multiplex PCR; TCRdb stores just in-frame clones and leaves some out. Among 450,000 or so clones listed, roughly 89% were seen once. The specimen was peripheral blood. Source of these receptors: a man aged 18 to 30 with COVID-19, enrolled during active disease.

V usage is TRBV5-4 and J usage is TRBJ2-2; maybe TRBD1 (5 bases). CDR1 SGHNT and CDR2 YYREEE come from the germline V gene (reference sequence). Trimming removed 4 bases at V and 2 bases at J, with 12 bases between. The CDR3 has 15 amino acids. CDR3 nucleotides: TGTGCCAGCAGCAAAACGACAGTCAACACCGGGGAGCTGTTTTTT. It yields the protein CASSKTTVNTGELFF.

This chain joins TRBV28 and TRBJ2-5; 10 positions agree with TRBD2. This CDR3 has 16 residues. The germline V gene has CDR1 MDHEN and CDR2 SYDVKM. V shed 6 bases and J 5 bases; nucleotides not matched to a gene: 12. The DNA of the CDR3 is TGTGCCAGCAGCTTAAGCCAGCGGGGGGGAGCGGAGACCCAGTACTTC. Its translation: CASSLSQRGGAETQYF.

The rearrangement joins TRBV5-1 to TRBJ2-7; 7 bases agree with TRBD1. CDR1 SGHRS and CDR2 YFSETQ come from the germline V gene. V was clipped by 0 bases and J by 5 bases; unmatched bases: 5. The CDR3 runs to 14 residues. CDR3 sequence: CASSLAGGSHEQYF. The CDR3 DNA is TGCGCCAGCAGCTTGGCAGGGGGATCCCACGAGCAGTACTTC.

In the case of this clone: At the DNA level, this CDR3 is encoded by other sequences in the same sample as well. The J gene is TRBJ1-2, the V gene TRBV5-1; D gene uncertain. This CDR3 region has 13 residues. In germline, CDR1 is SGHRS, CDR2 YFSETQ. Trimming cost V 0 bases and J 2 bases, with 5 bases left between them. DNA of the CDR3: TGCGCCAGCAGCTTGGCCGGGAACTATGGCTACACCTTC. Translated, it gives CASSLAGNYGYTF.

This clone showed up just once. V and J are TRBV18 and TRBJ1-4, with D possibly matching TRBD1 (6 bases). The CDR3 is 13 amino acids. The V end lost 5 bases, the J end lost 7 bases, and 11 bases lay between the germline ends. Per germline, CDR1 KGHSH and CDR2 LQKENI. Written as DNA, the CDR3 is TGTGCCAGCTCATCGGACAGTGGTGAAAAACTGTTTTTT. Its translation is CASSSDSGEKLFF.

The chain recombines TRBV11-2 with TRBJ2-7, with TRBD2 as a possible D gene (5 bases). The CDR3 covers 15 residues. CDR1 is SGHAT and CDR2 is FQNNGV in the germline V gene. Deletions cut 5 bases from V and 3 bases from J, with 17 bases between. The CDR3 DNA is TGTGCCAGCAGCCCAACCCCGCGCGGGCACTACGAGCAGTACTTC. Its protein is CASSPTPRGHYEQYF.

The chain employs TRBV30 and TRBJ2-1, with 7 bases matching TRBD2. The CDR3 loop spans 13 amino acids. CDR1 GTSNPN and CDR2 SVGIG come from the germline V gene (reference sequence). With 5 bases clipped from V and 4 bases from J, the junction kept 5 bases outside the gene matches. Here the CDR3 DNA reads TGTGCCTGGGGGCGGGAGTATTACAATGAGCAGTTCTTC. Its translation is CAWGREYYNEQFF.

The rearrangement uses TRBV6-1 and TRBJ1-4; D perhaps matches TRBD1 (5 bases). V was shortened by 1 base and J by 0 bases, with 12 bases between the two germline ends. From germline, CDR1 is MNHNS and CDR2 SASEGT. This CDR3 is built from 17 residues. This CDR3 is CASSEVGGVATNEKLFF. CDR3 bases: TGTGCCAGCAGTGAAGTCGGGGGTGTCGCAACTAATGAAAAACTGTTTTTT.

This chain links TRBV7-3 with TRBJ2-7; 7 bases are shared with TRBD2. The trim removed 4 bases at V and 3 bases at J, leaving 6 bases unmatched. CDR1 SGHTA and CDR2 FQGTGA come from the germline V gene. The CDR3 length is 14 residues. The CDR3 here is CASSSGAGNYEQYF. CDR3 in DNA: TGTGCCAGCAGCTCCGGAGCGGGGAACTACGAGCAGTACTTC.

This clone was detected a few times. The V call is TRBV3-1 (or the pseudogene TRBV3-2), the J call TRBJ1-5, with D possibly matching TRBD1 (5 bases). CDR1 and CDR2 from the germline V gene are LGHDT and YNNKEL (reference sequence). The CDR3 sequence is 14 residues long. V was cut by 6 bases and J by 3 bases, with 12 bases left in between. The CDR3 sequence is CASSNGAHNQPQHF. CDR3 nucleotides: TGTGCCAGCAGTAATGGGGCTCACAATCAGCCCCAGCATTTT.

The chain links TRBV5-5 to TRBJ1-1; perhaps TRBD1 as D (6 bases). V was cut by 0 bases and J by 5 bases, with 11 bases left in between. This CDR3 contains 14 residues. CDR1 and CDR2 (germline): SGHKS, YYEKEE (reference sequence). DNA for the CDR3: TGTGCCAGCAGCTTGGAGGGGGTGAGGACTGAAGCTTTCTTT. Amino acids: CASSLEGVRTEAFF. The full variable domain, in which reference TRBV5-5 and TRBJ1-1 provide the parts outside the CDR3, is DAGVTQSPTHLIKTRGQQVTLRCSPISGHKSVSWYQQVLGQGPQFIFQYYEKEERGRGNFPDRFSARQFPNYSSELNVNALLLGDSALYLCASSLEGVRTEAFFGQGTRLTVV.

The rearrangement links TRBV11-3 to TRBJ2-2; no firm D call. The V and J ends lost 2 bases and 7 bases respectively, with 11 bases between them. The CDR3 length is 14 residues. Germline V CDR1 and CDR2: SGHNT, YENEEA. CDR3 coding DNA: TGTGCCAGCAGCTTACTCCCGGGTGGCGGGGAGCTGTTTTTT. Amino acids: CASSLLPGGGELFF.

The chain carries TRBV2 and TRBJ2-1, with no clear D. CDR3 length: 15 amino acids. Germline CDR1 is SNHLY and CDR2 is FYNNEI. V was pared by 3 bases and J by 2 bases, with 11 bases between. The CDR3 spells CASSERDLTYNEQFF. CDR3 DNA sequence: TGTGCCAGCAGTGAGAGAGACTTAACCTACAATGAGCAGTTCTTC. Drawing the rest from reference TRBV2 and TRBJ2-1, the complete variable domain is EPEVTQTPSHQVTQMGQEVILRCVPISNHLYFYWYRQILGQKVEFLVSFYNNEISEKSEIFDDQFSVERPDGSNFTLKIRSTKLEDSAMYFCASSERDLTYNEQFFGPGTRLTVL.

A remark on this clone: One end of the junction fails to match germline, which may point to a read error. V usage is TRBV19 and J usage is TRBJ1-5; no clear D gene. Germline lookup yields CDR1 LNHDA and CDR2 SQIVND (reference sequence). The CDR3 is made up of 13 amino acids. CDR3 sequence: CASSIDSYQPQHF. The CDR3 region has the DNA TGTGCCAGTAGTATCGATAGCTATCAGCCCCAGCATTTT. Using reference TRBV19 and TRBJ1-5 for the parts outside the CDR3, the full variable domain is DGGITQSPKYLFRKEGQNVTLSCEQNLNHDAMYWYRQDPGQGLRLIYYSQIVNDFQKGDIAEGYSVSREKKESFPLTVTSAQKNPTAFYLCASSIDSYQPQHFGDGTRLSIL.

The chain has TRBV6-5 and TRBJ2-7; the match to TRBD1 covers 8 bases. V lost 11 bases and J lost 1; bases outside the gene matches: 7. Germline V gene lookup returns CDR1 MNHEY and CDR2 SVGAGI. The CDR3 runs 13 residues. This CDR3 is CAVGTGRSYEQYF. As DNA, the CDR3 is TGTGCCGTAGGGACAGGCCGTTCCTACGAGCAGTACTTC.

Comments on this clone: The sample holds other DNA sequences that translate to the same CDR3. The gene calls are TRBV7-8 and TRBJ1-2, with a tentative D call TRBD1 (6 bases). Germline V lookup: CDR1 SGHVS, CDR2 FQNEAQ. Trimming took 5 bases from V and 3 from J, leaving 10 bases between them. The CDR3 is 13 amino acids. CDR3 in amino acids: CASSLGQHYGYTF. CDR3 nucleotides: TGTGCCAGCAGCCTAGGACAGCACTATGGCTACACCTTC.

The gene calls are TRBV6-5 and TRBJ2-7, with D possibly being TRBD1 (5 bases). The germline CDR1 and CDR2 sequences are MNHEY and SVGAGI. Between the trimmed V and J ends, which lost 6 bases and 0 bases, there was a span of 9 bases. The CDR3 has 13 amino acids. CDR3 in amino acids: CASSGQSSYEQYF. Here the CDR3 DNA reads TGTGCCAGCAGCGGACAAAGCTCCTACGAGCAGTACTTC.

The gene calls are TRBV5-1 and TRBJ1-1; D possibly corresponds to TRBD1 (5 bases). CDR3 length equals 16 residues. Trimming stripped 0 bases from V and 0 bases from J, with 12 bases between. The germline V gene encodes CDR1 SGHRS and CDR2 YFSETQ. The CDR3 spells CASSLARRQMNTEAFF. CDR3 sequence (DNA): TGCGCCAGCAGCTTGGCCAGGAGACAGATGAACACTGAAGCTTTCTTT.

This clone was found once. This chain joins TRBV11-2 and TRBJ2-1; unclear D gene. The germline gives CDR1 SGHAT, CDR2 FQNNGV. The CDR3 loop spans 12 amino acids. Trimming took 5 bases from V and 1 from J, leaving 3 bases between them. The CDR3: CASSHSYNEQFF. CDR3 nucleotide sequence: TGTGCCAGCAGCCATTCCTACAATGAGCAGTTCTTC. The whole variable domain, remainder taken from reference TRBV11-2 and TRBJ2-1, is EAGVAQSPRYKIIEKRQSVAFWCNPISGHATLYWYQQILGQGPKLLIQFQNNGVVDDSQLPKDRFSAERLKGVDSTLKIQPAKLEDSAVYLCASSHSYNEQFFGPGTRLTVL.

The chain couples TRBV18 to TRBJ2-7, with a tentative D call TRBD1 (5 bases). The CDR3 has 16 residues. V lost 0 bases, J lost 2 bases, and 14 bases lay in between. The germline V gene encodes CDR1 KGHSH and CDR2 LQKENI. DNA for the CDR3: TGTGCCAGCTCACCACCAGGACAAGCTTTAACCTACGAGCAGTACTTC. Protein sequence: CASSPPGQALTYEQYF.

This chain's CDR3 is CASTVAGRNTDTQYF. The CDR3 DNA follows: TGCGCCAGTACTGTAGCGGGAAGGAACACAGATACGCAGTATTTT. This chain uses TRBV4-1 with TRBJ2-3; 8 nucleotides agree with TRBD2. Germline CDR1 and CDR2: MGHRA and YSYEKL. The junction had 10 bases not matched to a gene; V was cut back by 9 bases and J by 2 bases. This CDR3 contains 15 residues.

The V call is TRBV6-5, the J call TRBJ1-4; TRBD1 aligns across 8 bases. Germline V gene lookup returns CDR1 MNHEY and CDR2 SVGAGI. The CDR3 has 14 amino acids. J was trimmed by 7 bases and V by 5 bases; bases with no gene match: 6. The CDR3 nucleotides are TGTGCCAGCAGTACAGGACAGGGCTTTGAAAAACTGTTTTTT. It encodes CASSTGQGFEKLFF.

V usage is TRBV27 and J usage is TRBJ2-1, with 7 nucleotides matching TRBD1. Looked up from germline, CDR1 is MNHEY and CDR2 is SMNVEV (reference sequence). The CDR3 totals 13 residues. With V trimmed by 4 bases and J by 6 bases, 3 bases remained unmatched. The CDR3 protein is CASSSTGINEQFF. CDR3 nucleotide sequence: TGTGCCAGCAGTTCGACAGGGATCAATGAGCAGTTCTTC.

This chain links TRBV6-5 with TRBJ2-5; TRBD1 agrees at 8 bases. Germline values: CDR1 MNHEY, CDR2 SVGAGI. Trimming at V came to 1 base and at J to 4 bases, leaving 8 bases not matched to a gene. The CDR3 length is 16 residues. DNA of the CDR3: TGTGCCAGCAGTTACTGGTCCAGGGGGCAGGGAGAGACCCAGTACTTC. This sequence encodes CASSYWSRGQGETQYF.

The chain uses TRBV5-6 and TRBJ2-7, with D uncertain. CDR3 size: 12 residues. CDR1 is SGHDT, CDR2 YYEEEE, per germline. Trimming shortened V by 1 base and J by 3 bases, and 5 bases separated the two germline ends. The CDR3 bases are TGTGCCAGCAGCTTGACCAGCTACGAGCAGTACTTC. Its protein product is CASSLTSYEQYF.

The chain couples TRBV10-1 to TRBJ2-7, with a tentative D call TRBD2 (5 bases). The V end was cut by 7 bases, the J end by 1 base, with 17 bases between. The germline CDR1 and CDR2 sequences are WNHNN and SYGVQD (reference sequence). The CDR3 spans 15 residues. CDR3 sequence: CASILIERASYEQYF. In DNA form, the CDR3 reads TGCGCCAGCATCTTAATCGAGAGGGCATCCTACGAGCAGTACTTC.

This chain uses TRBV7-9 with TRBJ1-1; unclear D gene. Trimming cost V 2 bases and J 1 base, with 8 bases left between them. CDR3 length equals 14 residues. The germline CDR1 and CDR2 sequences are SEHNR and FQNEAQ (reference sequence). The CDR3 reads CASSLYTQNTEAFF. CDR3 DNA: TGTGCCAGCAGCTTATACACACAGAACACTGAAGCTTTCTTT. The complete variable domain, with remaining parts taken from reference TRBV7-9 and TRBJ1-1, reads DTGVSQNPRHKITKRGQNVTFRCDPISEHNRLYWYRQTLGQGPEFLTYFQNEAQLEKSRLLSDRFSAERPKGSFSTLEIQRTEQGDSAMYLCASSLYTQNTEAFFGQGTRLTVV.